Described below is a single T cell receptor beta chain sequence and its context. Its antigen remains unidentified. The record originates from a study of cytomegalovirus exposure and HLA in healthy donors. General study results and limits: Later genetic work tied a missense DCLRE1C variant to beta-chain V and J trimming.

CDR1 SEHNR and CDR2 FQNEAQ come from the germline V gene (reference sequence). V lost 1 base and J lost 3; bases outside the gene matches: 11. This CDR3 is built from 17 residues. PCR involved 60 Vbeta and 13 Jbeta primers. Original data processing: In a later analysis, approximately 73 million unique TCR beta chains included roughly 11 million shared by two or more donors. Assay: immunoSEQ multiplex PCR; the TCRdb copy retains only in-frame clones and omits some. Clone size and the V and J calls come from that table; the DNA yielded D and trimming. There are some 80,000 clones in the sample; roughly 80% occur only once, and 13% lies in the top ten. The CMV serostatus of this donor went unrecorded.

Material for sequencing was PBMCs. The chain couples TRBV7-9 to TRBJ2-7; TRBD1 agrees at 8 bases. This clonotype was sampled from a human donor in good health. The CDR3 region is CASSLGLPGQVLYEQYF. The CDR3, as DNA: TGTGCCAGCAGCTTAGGGCTTCCGGGACAGGTTCTCTACGAGCAGTACTTC.